A selection of T cell receptor beta chains follows, all from one sample in a study of identical twins. Each CDR3 protein is one row after TCRdb ran MiXCR on the 5' RACE reads. The sample yields 430,000 or so distinct CDR3 sequences, approximately 25% seen once. In addition, the sample was reused for a study of T cells expressing NK-cell markers.

Sequencing was done on a sample of CD4+ T cells sorted from blood. These receptors originate from a woman under 30 in good health. Both conserved end residues are part of each CDR3. D genes are given only for firm matches. Clone size is given for some rows only: seen once, a few or many times, or a class if the clone is expanded.

V gene	D gene	clone size	CDR3 length	J gene	CDR3 protein	CDR3 DNA
TRBV15	TRBD1	.	16	TRBJ1-1	CATSRNPRTGRTEAFF	TGTGCCACCAGCAGGAACCCGAGGACAGGGCGCACTGAAGCTTTCTTT
TRBV5-1	.	.	14	TRBJ2-1	CASSLGPPWNEQFF	TGCGCCAGCAGCTTGGGGCCTCCATGGAATGAGCAGTTCTTC
TRBV2	.	.	14	TRBJ2-5	CASSRYAGQETQYF	TGTGCCAGCAGCCGGTACGCAGGACAAGAGACCCAGTACTTC
TRBV9	.	.	14	TRBJ1-1	CASSVMGGGTEAFF	TGTGCCAGCAGCGTAATGGGCGGCGGCACTGAAGCTTTCTTT
TRBV7-6	TRBD1	.	15	TRBJ2-7	CASSPGGDRGDEQYF	TGTGCCAGCAGCCCTGGGGGGGACAGGGGCGACGAGCAGTACTTC
TRBV4-2	TRBD2	few	14	TRBJ2-2	CASSHRGGTGELFF	TGTGCCAGCAGCCATCGGGGGGGCACCGGGGAGCTGTTTTTT
TRBV5-1	TRBD1	few	16	TRBJ2-3	CASSLRGQGRKDTQYF	TGCGCCAGCAGCTTGAGGGGACAGGGGAGGAAAGATACGCAGTATTTT
TRBV20-1	.	.	13	TRBJ1-1	CSGVSTPNTEAFF	TGCAGTGGAGTATCGACTCCGAACACTGAAGCTTTCTTT
TRBV29-1	.	.	16	TRBJ2-1	CSVEFIAGWGQSEQFF	TGCAGCGTTGAATTTATTGCAGGATGGGGGCAAAGTGAGCAGTTCTTC
TRBV7-2	.	few	14	TRBJ2-7	CASSFSRVSYEQYF	TGTGCCAGCAGCTTTTCCAGGGTTTCCTACGAGCAGTACTTC
TRBV12-3/TRBV12-4	TRBD2	few	16	TRBJ2-5	CASSFGLAGGKETQYF	TGTGCCAGCAGTTTCGGACTAGCGGGAGGTAAAGAGACCCAGTACTTC
TRBV7-8	.	many	14	TRBJ1-5	CASSLVGSNQPQHF	TGTGCCAGCAGTTTAGTGGGCAGCAATCAGCCCCAGCATTTT
TRBV5-8	.	few	15	TRBJ1-1	CASSLERGMNTEAFF	TGTGCCAGCAGCTTGGAGAGGGGAATGAACACTGAAGCTTTCTTT
TRBV4-3	.	many	15	TRBJ2-1	CASSPWVGEIHEQFF	TGCGCCAGCAGCCCCTGGGTAGGCGAGATCCATGAGCAGTTCTTC
TRBV27	TRBD2	.	14	TRBJ2-1	CASIPGSSGGAVVF	TGTGCCAGCATCCCTGGGTCTAGCGGGGGGGCCGTCGTCTTC
TRBV10-1	.	.	14	TRBJ2-2	CATGQGTFTGELFF	TGCGCCACGGGGCAGGGAACTTTCACCGGGGAGCTGTTTTTT
TRBV19	.	.	14	TRBJ2-1	CASSIRASYNEQFF	TGTGCCAGTAGTATAAGGGCATCCTACAATGAGCAGTTCTTC
TRBV20-1	.	.	14	TRBJ2-1	CSARDVFSYNEQFF	TGCAGTGCTAGAGATGTTTTCTCCTACAATGAGCAGTTCTTC
TRBV12-3/TRBV12-4	.	few	14	TRBJ2-7	CASSPNRAEGEQYF	TGTGCCAGCAGTCCAAACCGGGCGGAAGGCGAGCAGTACTTC
TRBV7-2	.	many	13	TRBJ1-1	CASSLRVDTEAFF	TGTGCCAGCAGCTTACGTGTGGACACTGAAGCTTTCTTT
TRBV5-6	TRBD1	.	17	TRBJ1-1	CASSPRTGEAARGEAFF	TGTGCCAGCAGCCCTAGGACAGGGGAAGCGGCTAGGGGAGAAGCTTTCTTT